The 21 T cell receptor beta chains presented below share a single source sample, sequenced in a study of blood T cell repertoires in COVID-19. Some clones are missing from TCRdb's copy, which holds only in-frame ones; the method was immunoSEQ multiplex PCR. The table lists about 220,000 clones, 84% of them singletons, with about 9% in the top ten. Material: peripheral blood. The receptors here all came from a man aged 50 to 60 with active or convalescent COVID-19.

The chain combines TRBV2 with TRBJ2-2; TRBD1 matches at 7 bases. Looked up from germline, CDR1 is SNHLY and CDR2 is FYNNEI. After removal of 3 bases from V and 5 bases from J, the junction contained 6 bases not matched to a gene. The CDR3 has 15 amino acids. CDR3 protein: CASSELTGWTGELFF. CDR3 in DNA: TGTGCCAGCAGTGAGCTGACAGGGTGGACCGGGGAGCTGTTTTTT.

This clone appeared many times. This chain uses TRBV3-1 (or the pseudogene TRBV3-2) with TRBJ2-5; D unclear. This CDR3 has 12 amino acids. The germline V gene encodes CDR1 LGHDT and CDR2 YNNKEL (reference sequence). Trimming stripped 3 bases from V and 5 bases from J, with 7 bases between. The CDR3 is CASSHLRETQYF. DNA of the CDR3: TGTGCCAGCAGCCATCTCCGGGAGACCCAGTACTTC.

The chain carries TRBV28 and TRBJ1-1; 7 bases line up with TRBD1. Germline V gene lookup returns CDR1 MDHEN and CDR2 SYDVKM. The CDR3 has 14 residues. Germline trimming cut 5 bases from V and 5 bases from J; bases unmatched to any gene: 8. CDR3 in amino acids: CASSLTGEGTEAFF. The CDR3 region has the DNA TGTGCCAGCAGTCTAACAGGGGAAGGAACTGAAGCTTTCTTT. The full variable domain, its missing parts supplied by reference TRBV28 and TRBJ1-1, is DVKVTQSSRYLVKRTGEKVFLECVQDMDHENMFWYRQDPGLGLRLIYFSYDVKMKEKGDIPEGYSVSREKKERFSLILESASTNQTSMYLCASSLTGEGTEAFFGQGTRLTVV.

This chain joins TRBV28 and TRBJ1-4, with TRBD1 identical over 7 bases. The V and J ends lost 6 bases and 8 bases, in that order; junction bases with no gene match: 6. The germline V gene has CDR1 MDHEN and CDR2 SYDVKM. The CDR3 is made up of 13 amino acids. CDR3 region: CASRAGGGEKLFF. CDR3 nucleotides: TGTGCCAGCAGAGCAGGGGGAGGCGAAAAACTGTTTTTT.

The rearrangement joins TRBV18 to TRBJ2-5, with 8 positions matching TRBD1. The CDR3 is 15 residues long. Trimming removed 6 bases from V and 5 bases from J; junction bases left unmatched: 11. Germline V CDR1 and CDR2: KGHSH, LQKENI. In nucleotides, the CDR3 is TGTGCCAGCTCGCCTGACAGGGGAGGACGGGAGACCCAGTACTTC. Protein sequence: CASSPDRGGRETQYF.

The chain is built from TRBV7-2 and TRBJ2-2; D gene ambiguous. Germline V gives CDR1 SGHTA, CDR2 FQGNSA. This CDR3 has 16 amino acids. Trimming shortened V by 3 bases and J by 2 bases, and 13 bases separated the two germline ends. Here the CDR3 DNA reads TGTGCCAGCAGCTTTGATGAGGTCCTTAACACCGGGGAGCTGTTTTTT. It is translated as CASSFDEVLNTGELFF.

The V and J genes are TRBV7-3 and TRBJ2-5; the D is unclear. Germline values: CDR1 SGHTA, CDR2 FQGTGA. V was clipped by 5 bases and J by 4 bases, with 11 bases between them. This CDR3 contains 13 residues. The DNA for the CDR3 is TGTGCCAGCAGCCTTTCGAGCTTAGAGACCCAGTACTTC. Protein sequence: CASSLSSLETQYF.

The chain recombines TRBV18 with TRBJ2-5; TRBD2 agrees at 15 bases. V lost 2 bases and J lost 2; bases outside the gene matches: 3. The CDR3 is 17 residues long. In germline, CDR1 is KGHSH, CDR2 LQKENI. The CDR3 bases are TGTGCCAGCTCACCATCGGGACTAGCGGGGGGACAAGAGACCCAGTACTTC. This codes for CASSPSGLAGGQETQYF. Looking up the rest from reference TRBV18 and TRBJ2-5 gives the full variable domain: NAGVMQNPRHLVRRRGQEARLRCSPMKGHSHVYWYRQLPEEGLKFMVYLQKENIIDESGMPKERFSAEFPKEGPSILRIQQVVRGDSAAYFCASSPSGLAGGQETQYFGPGTRLLVL.

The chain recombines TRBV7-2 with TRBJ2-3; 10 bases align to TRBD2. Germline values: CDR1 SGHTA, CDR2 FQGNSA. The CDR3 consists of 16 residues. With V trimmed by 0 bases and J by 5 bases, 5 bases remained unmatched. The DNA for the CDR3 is TGTGCCAGCAGCTTAGCAATAGCGGGAGGCGGAGATACGCAGTATTTT. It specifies CASSLAIAGGGDTQYF.

DNA for the CDR3: TGTGCCAGCAGTGTAGTAGCTAAAGAGACCCAGTACTTC. Translating gives CASSVVAKETQYF. The V gene is TRBV2, the J gene TRBJ2-5; D remains ambiguous. This CDR3 is built from 13 residues. Trimming removed 4 bases from V and 3 bases from J, with 9 bases in between. The germline gives CDR1 SNHLY, CDR2 FYNNEI.

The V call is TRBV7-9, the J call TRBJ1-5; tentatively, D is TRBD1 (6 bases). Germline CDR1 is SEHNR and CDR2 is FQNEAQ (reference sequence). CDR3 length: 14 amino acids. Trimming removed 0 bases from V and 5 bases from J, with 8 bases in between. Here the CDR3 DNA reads TGTGCCAGCAGCTTAGCAGGGGGGGATCAGCCCCAGCATTTT. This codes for CASSLAGGDQPQHF.

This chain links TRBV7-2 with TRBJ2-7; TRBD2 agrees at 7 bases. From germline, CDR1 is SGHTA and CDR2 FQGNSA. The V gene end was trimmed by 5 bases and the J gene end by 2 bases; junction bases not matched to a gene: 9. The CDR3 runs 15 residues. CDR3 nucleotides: TGTGCCAGCAGCCCCCCACGCGGGAGTACCTACGAGCAGTACTTC. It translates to CASSPPRGSTYEQYF.

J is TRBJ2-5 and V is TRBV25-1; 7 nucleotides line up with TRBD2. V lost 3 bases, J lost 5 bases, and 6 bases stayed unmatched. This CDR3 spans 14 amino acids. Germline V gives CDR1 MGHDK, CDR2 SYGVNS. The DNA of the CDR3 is TGTGCCAGCAGTGACAGCGGGGATTGGGAGACCCAGTACTTC. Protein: CASSDSGDWETQYF.

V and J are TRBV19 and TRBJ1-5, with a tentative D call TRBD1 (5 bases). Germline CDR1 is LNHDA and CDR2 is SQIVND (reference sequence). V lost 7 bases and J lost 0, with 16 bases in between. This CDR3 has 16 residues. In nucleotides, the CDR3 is TGTGCCAGTAATCAGGCGGGGCACTATAGCAATCAGCCCCAGCATTTT. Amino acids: CASNQAGHYSNQPQHF.

The CDR3 here is CASSYSGEYTQYF. CDR3 DNA: TGCGCCAGCAGCTACTCAGGGGAATATACGCAGTATTTT. The chain employs TRBV4-1 and TRBJ2-3; D is perhaps TRBD1 (6 bases). Germline assignment: CDR1 MGHRA and CDR2 YSYEKL. The V gene lost 5 bases and the J gene lost 7 bases, with 13 bases spanning the gap. This CDR3 has 13 residues.

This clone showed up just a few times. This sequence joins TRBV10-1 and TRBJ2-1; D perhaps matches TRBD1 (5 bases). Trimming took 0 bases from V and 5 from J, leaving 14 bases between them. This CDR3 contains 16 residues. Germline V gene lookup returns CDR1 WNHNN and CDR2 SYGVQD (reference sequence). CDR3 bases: TGCGCCAGCAGTGAGTCCGGAGACAGAGAGAACAATGAGCAGTTCTTC. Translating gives CASSESGDRENNEQFF.

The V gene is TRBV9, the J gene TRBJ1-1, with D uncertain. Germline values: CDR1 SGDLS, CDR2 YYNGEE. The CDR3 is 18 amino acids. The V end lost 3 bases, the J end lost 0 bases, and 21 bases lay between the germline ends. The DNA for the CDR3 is TGTGCCAGCAGCGCTCAGCCCTACAGCCCCCAAATGAACACTGAAGCTTTCTTT. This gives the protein CASSAQPYSPQMNTEAFF.

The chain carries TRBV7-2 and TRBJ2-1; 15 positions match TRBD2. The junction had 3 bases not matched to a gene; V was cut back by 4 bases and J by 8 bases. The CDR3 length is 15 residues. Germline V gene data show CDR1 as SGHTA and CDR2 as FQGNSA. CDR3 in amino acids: CASSSWTSGRDEQFF. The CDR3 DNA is TGTGCCAGCAGCTCCTGGACTAGCGGGAGGGATGAGCAGTTCTTC.

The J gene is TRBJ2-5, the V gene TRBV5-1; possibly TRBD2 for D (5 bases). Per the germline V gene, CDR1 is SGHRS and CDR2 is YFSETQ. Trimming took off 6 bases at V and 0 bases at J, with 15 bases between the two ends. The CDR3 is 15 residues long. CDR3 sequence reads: CASTASGSYQETQYF. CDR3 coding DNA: TGCGCCAGCACAGCTTCGGGATCATACCAAGAGACCCAGTACTTC.

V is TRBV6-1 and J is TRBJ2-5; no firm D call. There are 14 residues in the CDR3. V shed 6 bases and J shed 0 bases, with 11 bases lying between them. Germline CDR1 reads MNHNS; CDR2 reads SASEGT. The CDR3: CASSYGQYQETQYF. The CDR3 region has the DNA TGTGCCAGCAGCTATGGGCAGTACCAAGAGACCCAGTACTTC.

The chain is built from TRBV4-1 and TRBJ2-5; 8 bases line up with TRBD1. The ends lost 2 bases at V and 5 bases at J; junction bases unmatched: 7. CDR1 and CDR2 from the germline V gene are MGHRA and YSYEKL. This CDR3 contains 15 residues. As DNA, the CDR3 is TGCGCCAGCAGCCAAAGGACAGGGCTTGGGGAGACCCAGTACTTC. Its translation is CASSQRTGLGETQYF.